These 30 T cell receptor beta chains were all obtained from the same sample, sequenced in a study of regulatory T cells in long-lasting Graves disease (dated by TCRdb to 2020 to 2023). The library came from multiplex PCR. The run used an Illumina HiSeq 4000. CDR3 regions were amplified by Arm-PCR with iRepertoire HTBI primers to construct TCR beta libraries. The public reads were reprocessed in TCRdb via fastp at Q25 and MiXCR, keeping in-frame beta chains. A single entry per CDR3 protein holds the most common genes and DNA from its merged rows. Present in this sample are roughly 420,000 distinct CDR3 sequences, 15% to 19% of which were seen just once. About 20% of the sample is taken by the ten largest. In the paper's terms, the time point label means: newly diagnosed GD, antithyroid drugs for less than 3 months. For both TCR sequencing and RNA sequencing, RNA was extracted from PBMCs using TRIzol.

The specimen comprised peripheral blood mononuclear cells (PBMCs), sampled at new diagnosis, from a patient treated with antithyroid drugs. The source of these receptors is a female donor with Graves disease.

The table lists this clonotype with many counts. J is TRBJ1-1 and V is TRBV3-1; tentative D call: TRBD1 (6 bases). From germline, CDR1 is LGHDT and CDR2 YNNKEL (reference sequence). Between the trimmed V and J ends, which lost 0 bases and 6 bases, there was a span of 14 bases. The CDR3 consists of 15 residues. The DNA of the CDR3 is TGTGCCAGCAGCCAAGATGGGCAGGGGCTCGCTGAAGCTTTCTTT. It specifies CASSQDGQGLAEAFF.

In this sample, this clonotype turned up a few times. At one end, the junction sequence differs from germline, possibly due to a read error. The chain employs TRBV2 and TRBJ2-7, with 7 bases that match TRBD1. The CDR3 has 15 amino acids. Per the germline V gene, CDR1 is SNHLY and CDR2 is FYNNEI. CDR3 sequence reads: CAGSARLGTAYEQYF. CDR3 coding DNA: TGTGCCGGCAGTGCTCGATTAGGGACAGCCTACGAGCAGTACTTC.

In its sample, this clonotype was seen many times. The gene calls are TRBV2 and TRBJ1-1; D not resolved. CDR1 and CDR2 from the germline V gene are SNHLY and FYNNEI. This CDR3 has 15 amino acids. V lost 2 bases, J lost 5 bases, and 15 bases lay in between. The CDR3 reads CASSEFETMGTEAFF. In DNA form, the CDR3 reads TGTGCCAGCAGTGAATTTGAGACAATGGGGACTGAAGCTTTCTTT.

The chain employs TRBV12-3 or TRBV12-4 and TRBJ1-6; no clear D gene. The CDR3 has 16 residues. V shed 1 base and J shed 0 bases, with 7 bases lying between them. CDR3 sequence: CASSLGGSSYNSPLHF. CDR3 nucleotide sequence: TGTGCCAGCAGTTTAGGTGGGAGCTCCTATAATTCACCCCTCCACTTT.

This clonotype was observed at least ten times. V usage is TRBV28 and J usage is TRBJ1-1, with D hard to call. This CDR3 spans 12 amino acids. V was cut by 3 bases and J by 6 bases, with 8 bases left in between. CDR1 is MDHEN and CDR2 is SYDVKM in the germline V gene. Here the CDR3 DNA reads TGTGCCAGCAGTTTGGGTAGACCTGAAGCTTTCTTT. It specifies CASSLGRPEAFF.

This clonotype has ten or more counts. This rearrangement joins TRBV11-1 to TRBJ2-1; the match to TRBD2 covers 7 bases. J lost 5 bases, V lost 5 bases, and 12 bases had no gene match. This CDR3 is built from 16 residues. Germline V gene lookup returns CDR1 SGHAT and CDR2 FQDESV (reference sequence). As DNA, the CDR3 is TGTGCCAGCAGCCCCAGAGGACTAGACAGCCACAATGAGCAGTTCTTC. Translation: CASSPRGLDSHNEQFF.

This clonotype occurred many times. V gene TRBV28 combines with J gene TRBJ2-7, with D hard to call. Per germline, CDR1 MDHEN and CDR2 SYDVKM. Trimming removed 3 bases from V and 1 base from J, with 7 bases in between. There are 13 residues in the CDR3. The DNA for the CDR3 is TGTGCCAGCAGTTTCAGGATTTCCTACGAGCAGTACTTC. This translates into CASSFRISYEQYF. Combining the CDR3 with reference TRBV28 and TRBJ2-7 gives the whole variable domain DVKVTQSSRYLVKRTGEKVFLECVQDMDHENMFWYRQDPGLGLRLIYFSYDVKMKEKGDIPEGYSVSREKKERFSLILESASTNQTSMYLCASSFRISYEQYFGPGTRLTVT.

This clonotype was counted many times. CDR3 amino acids: CASSSYQSPNTGELFF. CDR3 DNA: TGTGCCAGCAGCTCTTACCAGAGTCCGAACACCGGGGAGCTGTTTTTT. This chain uses TRBV7-9 with TRBJ2-2; no definite D call. The CDR3 length is 16 residues. From germline, CDR1 is SEHNR and CDR2 FQNEAQ (reference sequence). Trimming stripped 4 bases from V and 0 bases from J, with 12 bases between.

The chain employs TRBV28 and TRBJ2-3; 11 bases are shared with TRBD2. The CDR3 extends over 17 amino acids. Trimming removed 6 bases from V and 2 bases from J; junction bases left unmatched: 10. Germline CDR1 MDHEN, CDR2 SYDVKM. The CDR3 bases are TGTGCCAGCAGCTCCGCCAGGACTAGCGGGCCCACAGATACGCAGTATTTT. This gives the protein CASSSARTSGPTDTQYF. The complete variable domain, with remaining parts taken from reference TRBV28 and TRBJ2-3, reads DVKVTQSSRYLVKRTGEKVFLECVQDMDHENMFWYRQDPGLGLRLIYFSYDVKMKEKGDIPEGYSVSREKKERFSLILESASTNQTSMYLCASSSARTSGPTDTQYFGPGTRLTVL.

This chain connects TRBV25-1 to TRBJ2-3, with 8 bases fitting TRBD2. There are 15 residues in the CDR3. Trimming took 6 bases from V and 0 from J; bases not matched to a gene: 5. From germline, CDR1 is MGHDK and CDR2 SYGVNS. This chain's CDR3 is CASSVSGVSTDTQYF. The DNA of the CDR3 is TGTGCCAGCAGCGTTAGCGGGGTTAGCACAGATACGCAGTATTTT.

The table lists this clonotype with many counts. The chain carries TRBV27 and TRBJ2-7, with D possibly being TRBD2 (6 bases). This CDR3 spans 13 amino acids. V lost 6 bases to trimming and J lost 2 bases, with 11 bases between them. Germline assignment: CDR1 MNHEY and CDR2 SMNVEV (reference sequence). CDR3 region: CASRGSGAYEQYF. The DNA of the CDR3 is TGTGCCAGCAGGGGTAGCGGAGCCTACGAGCAGTACTTC.

This clonotype was found many times. The rearrangement uses TRBV7-8 and TRBJ1-2; D perhaps matches TRBD1 (6 bases). From germline, CDR1 is SGHVS and CDR2 FQNEAQ. This CDR3 comprises 16 residues. Trimming pared 0 bases from V and 4 bases from J, leaving 15 bases between. The CDR3: CASSLAQGGPVYGYTF. Here the CDR3 DNA reads TGTGCCAGCAGCTTAGCACAGGGAGGTCCAGTCTATGGCTACACCTTC. The complete variable domain, with remaining parts taken from reference TRBV7-8 and TRBJ1-2, reads GAGVSQSPRYKVAKRGQDVALRCDPISGHVSLFWYQQALGQGPEFLTYFQNEAQLDKSGLPSDRFFAERPEGSVSTLKIQRTQQEDSAVYLCASSLAQGGPVYGYTFGSGTRLTVV.

This clonotype was found many times. Written as DNA, the CDR3 is TGCAGCGCCTACCGGGACAGTCAAGAGACCCAGTACTTC. Protein sequence: CSAYRDSQETQYF. The chain employs TRBV29-1 and TRBJ2-5, with 7 bases identical to TRBD1. The V segment lost 7 bases and the J segment 2 bases; nucleotides outside the gene matches: 7. CDR1 and CDR2 from the germline V gene are SQVTM and ANQGSEA. CDR3 length: 13 amino acids.

This clonotype was counted only a few times. J is TRBJ1-4 and V is TRBV9; TRBD1 might be the D (6 bases). This CDR3 is built from 14 residues. Deletions cut 0 bases from V and 3 bases from J, with 6 bases between. Germline values: CDR1 SGDLS, CDR2 YYNGEE. The DNA for the CDR3 is TGTGCCAGCAGCGTAGGGGGGCCTAATGAAAAACTGTTTTTT. Its protein product is CASSVGGPNEKLFF.

This clonotype was seen a handful of times. The chain carries TRBV19 and TRBJ1-3, with TRBD1 matching 7 bases. The CDR3 covers 15 residues. J lost 0 bases, V lost 8 bases, and 7 bases had no gene match. Germline V gene lookup returns CDR1 LNHDA and CDR2 SQIVND (reference sequence). As DNA, the CDR3 is TGTGCCAGTTCTCCGGGACAGTACTCTGGAAACACCATATATTTT. Amino acid sequence: CASSPGQYSGNTIYF.

In this sample, this clonotype turned up many times. The chain has TRBV5-1 and TRBJ2-1; D unresolved. The germline CDR1 and CDR2 sequences are SGHRS and YFSETQ. Trimming cost V 0 bases and J 0 bases, with 7 bases left between them. The CDR3 length is 15 residues. The CDR3 loop is CASSLGRRSYNEQFF. The CDR3 DNA sequence: TGCGCCAGCAGCTTGGGCCGCCGCTCCTACAATGAGCAGTTCTTC.

The table lists this clonotype with many counts. This rearrangement joins TRBV9 to TRBJ2-3, with a weak D call TRBD2 (6 bases). The CDR3 has 15 amino acids. The V gene lost 0 bases and the J gene lost 1 base, with 9 bases spanning the gap. CDR1 is SGDLS and CDR2 is YYNGEE in the germline V gene. The CDR3 here is CASSVGLVGTDTQYF. In nucleotides, the CDR3 is TGTGCCAGCAGCGTAGGACTAGTGGGCACAGATACGCAGTATTTT.

This clonotype appeared many times. DNA of the CDR3: TGTGCCAGCAGCTTATTGTCGGGGGCCAAAAACATTCAGTACTTC. Amino acid sequence: CASSLLSGAKNIQYF. The chain links TRBV7-2 to TRBJ2-4, with D perhaps TRBD2 (5 bases). Trimming took off 2 bases at V and 1 base at J, with 9 bases between the two ends. Germline V lookup: CDR1 SGHTA, CDR2 FQGNSA. CDR3 length equals 15 residues.

This clonotype has a count of ten or more. The chain is built from TRBV2 and TRBJ1-1; D may be TRBD1 (5 bases). This CDR3 has 11 amino acids. The germline gives CDR1 SNHLY, CDR2 FYNNEI. The V and J ends lost 8 bases and 5 bases respectively, with 9 bases between them. CDR3 amino acids: CASRWGTEAFF. CDR3 sequence (DNA): TGTGCCAGCCGCTGGGGGACTGAAGCTTTCTTT.

Many counts were recorded for this clonotype. V is TRBV12-3 or TRBV12-4 and J is TRBJ2-3; D may be TRBD2 (6 bases). This CDR3 has 15 amino acids. Trimming removed 5 bases at V and 7 bases at J, with 19 bases between. As DNA, the CDR3 is TGTGCCAGCAGTGCCCCCGGGACGGGGAGGAATACGCAGTATTTT. It encodes CASSAPGTGRNTQYF.

This clonotype was recorded many times. The rearrangement uses TRBV4-1 and TRBJ1-1; no reliable D call. The CDR3 totals 17 residues. The germline CDR1 and CDR2 sequences are MGHRA and YSYEKL. V was shortened by 1 base and J by 1 base, with 16 bases between the two germline ends. CDR3 DNA: TGCGCCAGCAGCCAAGGTAATGATGGCTCCGGGAACACTGAAGCTTTCTTT. Translated: CASSQGNDGSGNTEAFF.

This clonotype was counted between two and nine times. The V and J genes are TRBV9 and TRBJ1-1; D is undetermined. From germline, CDR1 is SGDLS and CDR2 YYNGEE. This CDR3 spans 14 amino acids. The V end lost 2 bases, the J end lost 0 bases, and 8 bases lay between the germline ends. The CDR3 is CASSVARMNTEAFF. CDR3 DNA sequence: TGTGCCAGCAGCGTGGCACGGATGAACACTGAAGCTTTCTTT.

This clonotype was seen a few times. V is TRBV18 and J is TRBJ2-2; D perhaps matches TRBD2 (6 bases). The CDR3 is 15 amino acids. V dropped 1 base and J dropped 3 bases, with 9 bases sitting between them. Germline CDR1 reads KGHSH; CDR2 reads LQKENI. In DNA, the CDR3 is TGTGCCAGCTCACCACTAAGGGAGGACACCGGGGAGCTGTTTTTT. Its translation is CASSPLREDTGELFF.

Ten or more counts support this clonotype. The chain has TRBV28 and TRBJ2-7, with a tentative D call TRBD2 (6 bases). The CDR3 contains 15 residues. CDR1 and CDR2 (germline): MDHEN, SYDVKM. V lost 4 bases to trimming and J lost 4 bases, with 17 bases between them. CDR3 bases: TGTGCCAGCAGTTGGTCGGCTAGCGCCGCGTACGAGCAGTACTTC. Protein: CASSWSASAAYEQYF.

A few counts support this clonotype. V is TRBV15 and J is TRBJ1-2, with a tentative D call TRBD1 (5 bases). The CDR3 contains 16 residues. Germline-derived CDR1 and CDR2 are LNHNV and YYDKDF (reference sequence). V was trimmed by 1 base and J by 1 base, leaving 13 bases between them. CDR3 sequence: CATSRVGGDRNYGYTF. CDR3 bases: TGTGCCACCAGCAGAGTGGGGGGGGACCGTAACTATGGCTACACCTTC. The variable domain in full, with the rest retrieved from reference TRBV15 and TRBJ1-2, is DAMVIQNPRYQVTQFGKPVTLSCSQTLNHNVMYWYQQKSSQAPKLLFHYYDKDFNNEADTPDNFQSRRPNTSFCFLDIRSPGLGDTAMYLCATSRVGGDRNYGYTFGSGTRLTVV.

The table lists this clonotype with many counts. This chain uses TRBV28 with TRBJ1-1; D call uncertain. This CDR3 is built from 15 residues. V was shortened by 6 bases and J by 0 bases, with 14 bases between the two germline ends. Per germline, CDR1 MDHEN and CDR2 SYDVKM. The CDR3 region has the DNA TGTGCCAGCAGAGGACCGAGACCGATGAACACTGAAGCTTTCTTT. The encoded protein is CASRGPRPMNTEAFF.

In this sample, this clonotype turned up many times. The chain links TRBV19 to TRBJ1-5; D gene uncertain. The germline CDR1 and CDR2 sequences are LNHDA and SQIVND (reference sequence). V lost 3 bases to trimming and J lost 9 bases, with 9 bases between them. The CDR3 consists of 12 residues. The DNA for the CDR3 is TGTGCCAGTAGTATTCCAGATACGCCCCAGCATTTT. It encodes CASSIPDTPQHF. The variable domain in full, completed from reference TRBV19 and TRBJ1-5, reads DGGITQSPKYLFRKEGQNVTLSCEQNLNHDAMYWYRQDPGQGLRLIYYSQIVNDFQKGDIAEGYSVSREKKESFPLTVTSAQKNPTAFYLCASSIPDTPQHFGDGTRLSIL.

The sample holds one count of this clonotype. One base away lies a much larger clone, so this may be a sequencing read error. The genes are TRBV7-2 and TRBJ2-7, with TRBD1 matching over 8 bases. The CDR3 loop spans 14 amino acids. The germline V gene encodes CDR1 SGHTA and CDR2 FQGNSA. The CDR3 DNA follows: TGTGCCTGCAGCCCGGGACAGGTACCCTACGAGCAGTACTTC. Its translation is CACSPGQVPYEQYF.

This clonotype was seen at least ten times. The chain uses TRBV9 and TRBJ2-7, with D perhaps TRBD1 or TRBD2 (5 bases each). From germline, CDR1 is SGDLS and CDR2 YYNGEE. The CDR3 sequence is 15 residues long. V lost 4 bases and J 0 bases, leaving 14 bases between the germline ends. CDR3 in amino acids: CASSIRDGYSYEQYF. CDR3 in DNA: TGTGCCAGCAGCATTCGGGACGGCTACTCCTACGAGCAGTACTTC.

This clonotype was picked up many times. This chain links TRBV5-1 with TRBJ1-5; maybe TRBD1 (6 bases). Germline-derived CDR1 and CDR2 are SGHRS and YFSETQ. The V end lost 0 bases, the J end lost 6 bases, and 13 bases lay between the germline ends. This CDR3 is 15 amino acids long. CDR3 bases: TGCGCCAGCAGCTTGGACGGGGGGGGCGGTCAGCCCCAGCATTTT. Translating gives CASSLDGGGGQPQHF.